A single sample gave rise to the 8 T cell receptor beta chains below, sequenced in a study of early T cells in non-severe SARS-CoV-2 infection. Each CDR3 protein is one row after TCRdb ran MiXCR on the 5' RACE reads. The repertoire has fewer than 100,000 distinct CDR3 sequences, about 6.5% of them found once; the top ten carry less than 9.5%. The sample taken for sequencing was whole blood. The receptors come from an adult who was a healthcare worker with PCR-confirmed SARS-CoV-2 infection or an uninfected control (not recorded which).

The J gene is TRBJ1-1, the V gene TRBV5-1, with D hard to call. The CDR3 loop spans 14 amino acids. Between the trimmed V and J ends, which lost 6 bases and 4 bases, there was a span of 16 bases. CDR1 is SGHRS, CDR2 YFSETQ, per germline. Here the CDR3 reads CASTLDIRATEAFF. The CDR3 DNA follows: TGCGCCAGCACTTTAGATATTCGCGCCACTGAAGCTTTCTTT.

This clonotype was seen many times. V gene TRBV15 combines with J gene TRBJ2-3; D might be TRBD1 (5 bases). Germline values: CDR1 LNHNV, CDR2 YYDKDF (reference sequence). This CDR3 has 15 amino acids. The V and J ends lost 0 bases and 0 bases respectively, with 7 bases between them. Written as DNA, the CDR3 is TGTGCCACCAGCAGAGATAGGGGAAGCACAGATACGCAGTATTTT. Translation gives CATSRDRGSTDTQYF.

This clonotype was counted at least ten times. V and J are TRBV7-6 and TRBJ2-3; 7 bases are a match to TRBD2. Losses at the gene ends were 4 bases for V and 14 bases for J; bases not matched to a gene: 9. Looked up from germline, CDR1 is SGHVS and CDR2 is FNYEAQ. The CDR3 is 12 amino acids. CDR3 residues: CASSSREGRLYF. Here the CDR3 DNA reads TGTGCCAGCAGCTCGAGGGAGGGGAGGTTGTATTTT.

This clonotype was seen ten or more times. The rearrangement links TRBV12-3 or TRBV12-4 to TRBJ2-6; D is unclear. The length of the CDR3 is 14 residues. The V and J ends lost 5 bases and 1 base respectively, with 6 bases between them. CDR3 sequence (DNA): TGTGCCAGCAGTCAGGTGTCTGGGGCCAACGTCCTGACTTTC. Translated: CASSQVSGANVLTF.

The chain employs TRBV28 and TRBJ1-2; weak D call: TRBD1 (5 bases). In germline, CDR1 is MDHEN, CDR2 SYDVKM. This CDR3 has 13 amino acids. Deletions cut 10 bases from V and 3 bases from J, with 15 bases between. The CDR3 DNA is TGTGCCACCGACGGGGGGAGCTACTATGGCTACACCTTC. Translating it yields CATDGGSYYGYTF.

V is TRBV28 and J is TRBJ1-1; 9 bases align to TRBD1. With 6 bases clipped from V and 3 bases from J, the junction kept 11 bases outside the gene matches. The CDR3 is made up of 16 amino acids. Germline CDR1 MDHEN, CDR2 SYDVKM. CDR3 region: CASSAPTGGLYTEAFF. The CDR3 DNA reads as TGTGCCAGCAGCGCACCGACAGGGGGTTTATACACTGAAGCTTTCTTT. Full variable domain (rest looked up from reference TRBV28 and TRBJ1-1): DVKVTQSSRYLVKRTGEKVFLECVQDMDHENMFWYRQDPGLGLRLIYFSYDVKMKEKGDIPEGYSVSREKKERFSLILESASTNQTSMYLCASSAPTGGLYTEAFFGQGTRLTVV.

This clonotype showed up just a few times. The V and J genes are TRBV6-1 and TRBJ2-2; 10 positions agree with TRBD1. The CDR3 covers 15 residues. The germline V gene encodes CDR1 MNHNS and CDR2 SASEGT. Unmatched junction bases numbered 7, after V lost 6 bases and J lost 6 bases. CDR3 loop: CASRRGDRGSGELFF. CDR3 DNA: TGTGCCAGCAGGAGAGGGGACAGGGGCTCCGGGGAGCTGTTTTTT.

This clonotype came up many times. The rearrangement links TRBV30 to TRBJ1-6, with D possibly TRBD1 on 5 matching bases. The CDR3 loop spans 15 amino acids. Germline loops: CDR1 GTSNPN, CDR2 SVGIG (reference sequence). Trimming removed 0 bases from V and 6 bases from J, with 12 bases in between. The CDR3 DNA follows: TGTGCCTGGAGTGTACAAGGGGTTGGTAATTCACCCCTCCACTTT. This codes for CAWSVQGVGNSPLHF.